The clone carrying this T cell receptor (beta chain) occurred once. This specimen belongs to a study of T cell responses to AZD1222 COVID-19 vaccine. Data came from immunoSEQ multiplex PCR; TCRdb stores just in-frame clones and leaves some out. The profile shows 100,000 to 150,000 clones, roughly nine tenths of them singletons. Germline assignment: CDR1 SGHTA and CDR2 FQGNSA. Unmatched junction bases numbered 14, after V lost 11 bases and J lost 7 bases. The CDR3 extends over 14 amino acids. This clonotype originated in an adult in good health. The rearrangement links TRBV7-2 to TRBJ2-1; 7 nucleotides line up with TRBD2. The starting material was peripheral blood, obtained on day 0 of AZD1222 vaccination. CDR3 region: CAGGVTAAPNEQFF. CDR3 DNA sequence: TGTGCCGGGGGGGTTACAGCCGCGCCAAATGAGCAGTTCTTC.